The clone carrying this TCR beta chain showed up many times. Its matching antigen is unknown. The data were taken from a study of response to subunit inactivated influenza vaccine. Germline loops: CDR1 DFQATT, CDR2 SNEGSKA (reference sequence). The CDR3 extends over 13 amino acids. Trimming cost V 3 bases and J 3 bases, with 10 bases left between them. General study findings and limits: Each seasonal flu vaccination may recruit only limited new T cells, authors suggested.

TCRdb redid the calling of the RT-PCR reads with MiXCR, one entry per CDR3 protein. The sample lists about 780,000 distinct CDR3 sequences; 18% were seen once. The rearrangement uses TRBV20-1 and TRBJ2-3; D unresolved. This TCR was sampled from a man aged 50 or older who received an inactivated influenza vaccine. Source: PBMCs from blood, taken roughly 5 days after vaccination. The CDR3 DNA sequence: TGCAGTGCTAGGGAGCCCGGGACAGATACGCAGTATTTT. Its translation: CSAREPGTDTQYF.